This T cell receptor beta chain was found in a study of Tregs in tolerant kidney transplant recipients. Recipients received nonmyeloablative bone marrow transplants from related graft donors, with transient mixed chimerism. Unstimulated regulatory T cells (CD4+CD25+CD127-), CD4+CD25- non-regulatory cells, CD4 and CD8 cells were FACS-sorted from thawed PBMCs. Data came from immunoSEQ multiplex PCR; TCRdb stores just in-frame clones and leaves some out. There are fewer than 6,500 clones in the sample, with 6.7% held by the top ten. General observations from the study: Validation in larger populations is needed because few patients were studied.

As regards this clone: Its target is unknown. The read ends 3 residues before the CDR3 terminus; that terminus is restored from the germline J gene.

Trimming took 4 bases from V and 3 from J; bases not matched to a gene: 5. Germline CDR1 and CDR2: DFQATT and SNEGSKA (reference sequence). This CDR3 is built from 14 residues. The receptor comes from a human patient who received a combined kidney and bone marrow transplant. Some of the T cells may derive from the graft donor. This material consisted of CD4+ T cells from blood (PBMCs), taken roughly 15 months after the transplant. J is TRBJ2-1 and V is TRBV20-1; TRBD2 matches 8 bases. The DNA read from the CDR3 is TGCAGTGCTAAACGGGGGGGAAACTACAATGAG. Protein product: CSAKRGGNYNE. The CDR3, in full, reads CSAKRGGNYNEQFF.